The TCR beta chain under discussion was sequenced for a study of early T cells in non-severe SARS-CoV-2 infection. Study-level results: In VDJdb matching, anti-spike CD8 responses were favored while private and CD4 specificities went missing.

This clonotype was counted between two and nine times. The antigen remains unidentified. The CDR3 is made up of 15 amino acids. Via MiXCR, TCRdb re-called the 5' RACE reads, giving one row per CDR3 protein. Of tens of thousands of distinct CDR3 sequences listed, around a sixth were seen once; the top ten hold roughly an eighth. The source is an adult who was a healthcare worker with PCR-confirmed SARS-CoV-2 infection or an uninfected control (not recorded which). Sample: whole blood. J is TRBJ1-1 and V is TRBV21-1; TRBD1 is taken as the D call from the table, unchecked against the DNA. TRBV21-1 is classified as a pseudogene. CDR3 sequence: CASFPLQGLNTEAFF. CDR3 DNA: TGTGCCAGCTTCCCCCTACAGGGGTTGAACACTGAAGCTTTCTTT.